This T cell receptor (beta chain) was sequenced for a study of blood T cell repertoires in COVID-19 (dated by TCRdb to the early 2020s). A note on the overall study: Samples from collaborators originated in the United States, Italy and Spain and spanned both the acute and convalescent phases of COVID-19. Where available, HLA class I and class II types were taken from metadata supplied by the sample provider and were not determined by assay-based typing. The dataset comprised deeply sampled blood TCRbeta repertoires from subjects exposed to, actively infected with, or recovered from COVID-19. The material from the prospective study consisted of cDNA or gDNA derived from T cells, B-cell-depleted T cells, or PBMCs. The repertoires were released in a freely available public database meant as a resource for research on the immune response to SARS-CoV-2. The samples were drawn from two sources: the first 160 participants of the ongoing ImmuneRACE study, and 1,200 or so subjects contributed by 6 global collaborators. Nearly every sample came with metadata listing a de-identified subject ID, COVID-19 status, age in years and sex. The investigation overall reported the following: The quantity of clinical and demographic metadata differed by source and by participant and was supplied without curation.

Germline trimming: 1 base from V, 7 bases from J; junction bases outside gene matches: 6. Including cysteine and phenylalanine, the CDR3 has 15 amino acids. Only CDR3 DNA is held: 45 bases, read in frame from base 1. Looking up the germline V gene yields CDR1 LGHNA and CDR2 YNFKEQ. A remark on this clone: The specificity of this receptor is unknown. No quality values exist for individual bases; no much larger clone is one base distant.

The collaborating institutions used their own protocols to collect whole blood in K2EDTA tubes. Collaborator samples were shipped for TCRbeta analysis as frozen whole blood, isolated PBMCs, or DNA extracted from either sample type. The immunoSEQ Assay, a bias-controlled multiplex PCR, was used to amplify TCRbeta CDR3 regions from genomic DNA. As for how the authors treated the data: The number of nucleated cells in each sample was estimated by amplification of reference gene primers within the assay. Sequence reads were collapsed and filtered to measure the absolute abundance of every unique TCRbeta CDR3 rearrangement. For each sample, productive Simpson clonality was calculated by taking the square root of Simpson's diversity index across productive rearrangements. This immuneACCESS table, as held by TCRdb, lists in-frame sequences with V and J called but not all clones. Of the missing ones, under half trace to an unresolved V gene in checked studies; the others have no known cause. That table furnishes V, J and clone size, whereas the DNA furnished D and trimming. Counted in this sample were 11,000 to 15,000 clones; 80% to 90% of them appeared once. Nearly 15% of the sample lies in the top ten.

Rearrangement joined TRBV4-2 to TRBJ2-1, with 8 bases in between that match TRBD2. The sequence was obtained from a man aged 45-65 years with active COVID-19. Sequenced material: peripheral blood. The DNA sequence is as follows: TGTGCCAGCAGCCAAGGACTAGCGACTTTTAATGAGCAGTTCTTC. Its coded protein is CASSQGLATFNEQFF.